The rows below give T cell receptor beta chains drawn from one sample of a study of preoperative IRX-2 immunotherapy in early breast cancer. Sequencing was performed with immunoSEQ multiplex PCR; in TCRdb, only in-frame clones are kept and a portion is missing. Of around 39,000 clones listed, about 95% are singletons. Sequences were derived from tumor tissue, sampled after IRX-2 immunotherapy. The receptors shown here come from a human donor with breast cancer. CDR3s include the opening cysteine and the closing phenylalanine or tryptophan. A D gene is named only where the DNA matches it firmly. Part of the rows lack a size; the others show once, few, many or a class for expanded clones.

>NA|TRBV7-9|NA|TRBJ1-2
CASSFNGPF
TGTGCCAGCAGCTTTAACGGACCCTTC
>NA|TRBV11-2|NA|TRBJ2-6
CASSLERAGANVLTF
TGTGCCAGCAGCTTAGAGAGGGCTGGGGCCAACGTCCTGACTTTC
>NA|TRBV7-9|NA|TRBJ2-7
CASSLQVYEQYF
TGTGCCAGCAGCTTACAAGTATACGAGCAGTACTTC
>NA|TRBV4-1|TRBD2|TRBJ2-1
CASSQLGTSGGSIQFF
TGCGCCAGCAGCCAACTAGGGACTAGCGGCGGCTCTATACAGTTCTTC
>NA|TRBV15|NA|TRBJ1-6
CATSSGQGRSPLHF
TGTGCCACCAGCAGCGGGCAGGGCCGTTCACCCCTCCACTTT
>NA|TRBV7-2|TRBD1|TRBJ2-2
CASSLGQGAFGELFF
TGTGCCAGCAGCTTAGGACAGGGGGCGTTCGGGGAGCTGTTTTTT
>NA|TRBV7-2|TRBD1|TRBJ2-7
CASSLRDREYF
TGTGCCAGCAGCTTACGGGACAGGGAGTACTTC
>NA|TRBV9|NA|TRBJ2-7
CASSDGTQGFEQYF
TGTGCCAGCAGTGACGGGACCCAGGGGTTCGAGCAGTACTTC
>NA|TRBV27|TRBD1|TRBJ2-7
CASSFEGTGGYEQYF
TGTGCCAGCAGTTTTGAAGGGACAGGGGGCTACGAGCAGTACTTC
>NA|TRBV11-2|NA|TRBJ1-2
CASSLDRTGNYGYTF
TGTGCCAGCAGCTTAGATAGAACTGGGAACTATGGCTACACCTTC
>NA|TRBV4-1|NA|TRBJ1-2
CASSQGIHGGYGYTF
TGCGCCAGCAGCCAAGGAATCCACGGAGGCTATGGCTACACCTTC
>once|TRBV7-8|TRBD2|TRBJ2-7
CASSAQLAGAWSYEQYF
TGTGCCAGCAGCGCCCAACTAGCGGGAGCATGGTCCTACGAGCAGTACTTC
>NA|TRBV7-8|TRBD1|TRBJ2-2
CASSSEDRGSGELFF
TGTGCCAGCAGTTCCGAGGACAGGGGGTCCGGGGAGCTGTTTTTT
>NA|TRBV27|TRBD1|TRBJ1-2
CASSLNGRGPEGYTF
TGTGCCAGCAGTTTAAATGGCAGGGGGCCGGAGGGCTACACCTTC
>NA|TRBV5-1|NA|TRBJ2-5
CASSLGRETQYF
TGCGCCAGCAGCTTGGGGCGAGAGACCCAGTACTTC
>NA|TRBV10-1|NA|TRBJ1-2
CASAAPGDKRPVRYTF
TGCGCCAGCGCGGCCCCGGGGGACAAACGTCCTGTACGCTACACCTTC
>NA|TRBV20-1|NA|TRBJ2-7
CSGRLLEQYF
TGCAGTGGGCGTCTTCTCGAGCAGTACTTC
>NA|TRBV19|NA|TRBJ1-1
CASSIDNGMNTEAFF
TGTGCCAGTAGTATAGATAACGGGATGAACACTGAAGCTTTCTTT
>NA|TRBV11-1|TRBD2|TRBJ2-3
CASTWTSGTSTDTQYF
TGTGCCAGCACCTGGACTAGCGGGACTAGCACAGATACGCAGTATTTT
>NA|TRBV30|TRBD1|TRBJ1-2
CAWSTGANYGYTF
TGTGCCTGGAGTACAGGGGCTAACTATGGCTACACCTTC
>NA|TRBV9|TRBD2|TRBJ2-3
CASSPLLAGKVDTQYF
TGTGCCAGCAGTCCCTTACTAGCGGGGAAGGTGGATACGCAGTATTTT
>few|TRBV19|NA|TRBJ1-3
CASSTGHRDSGNTIYF
TGTGCCAGTAGTACGGGCCACAGGGACTCTGGAAACACCATATATTTT
>NA|TRBV5-6|NA|TRBJ2-2
CASSLAPRGGTGELFF
TGTGCCAGCAGCTTGGCCCCTAGGGGTGGCACCGGGGAGCTGTTTTTT
>NA|TRBV7-2|NA|TRBJ2-1
CASSPIIYSEQFF
TGTGCCAGCAGCCCAATTATTTACAGTGAGCAGTTCTTC
>NA|TRBV5-4|TRBD1|TRBJ1-5
CASSFGTGNNQPQHF
TGTGCCAGCAGCTTCGGGACAGGTAACAATCAGCCCCAGCATTTT